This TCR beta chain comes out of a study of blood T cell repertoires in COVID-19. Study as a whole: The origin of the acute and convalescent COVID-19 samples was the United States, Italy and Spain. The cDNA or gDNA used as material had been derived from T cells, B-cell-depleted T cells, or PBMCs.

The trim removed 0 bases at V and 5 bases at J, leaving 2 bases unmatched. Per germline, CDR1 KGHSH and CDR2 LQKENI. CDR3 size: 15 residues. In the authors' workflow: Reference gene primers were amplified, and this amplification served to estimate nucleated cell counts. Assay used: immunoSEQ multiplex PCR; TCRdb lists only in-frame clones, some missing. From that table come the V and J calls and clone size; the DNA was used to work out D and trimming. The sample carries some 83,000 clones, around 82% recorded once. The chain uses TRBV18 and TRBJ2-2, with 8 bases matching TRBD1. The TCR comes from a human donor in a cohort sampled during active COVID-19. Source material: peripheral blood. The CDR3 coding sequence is TGTGCCAGCTCACCACCGACAGGGGTAACCGGGGAGCTGTTTTTT. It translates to CASSPPTGVTGELFF. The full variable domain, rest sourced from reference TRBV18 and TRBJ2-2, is NAGVMQNPRHLVRRRGQEARLRCSPMKGHSHVYWYRQLPEEGLKFMVYLQKENIIDESGMPKERFSAEFPKEGPSILRIQQVVRGDSAAYFCASSPPTGVTGELFFGEGSRLTVL.